This T cell receptor (beta chain) was identified in a study of shared clonotypes between healthy human individuals. Overall study: Three men and two women, aged 18 to 49, were donors.

Here immunoSEQ multiplex PCR was the method, and the copy in TCRdb shows in-frame clones only, minus some. The repertoire holds more than 550,000 clones, with 90% as singletons. The CDR3 totals 12 residues. Deletions cut 8 bases from V and 0 bases from J, with 6 bases between. Germline V gene sequence: CDR1 SGHTA, CDR2 FQGTGA. The V and J genes are TRBV7-3 and TRBJ2-3; the D gene is possibly TRBD1 (5 bases). The clonotype comes from a man aged 18 to 29 in good health. Some clones in this sample may be carry-over from other donors' samples. The sample taken for sequencing was memory CD8+ T cells from PBMCs. Subset described: CD45RO+ cells pooled with CCR7-negative TemRA cells. This CDR3 reads CASGASTDTQYF. For the CDR3, the DNA is TGTGCCAGCGGGGCCAGCACAGATACGCAGTATTTT.